Sequencing of this TCR beta chain was carried out in a study of T cell responses to AZD1222 COVID-19 vaccine (TCRdb year 2021). Turning to the overall study: Because spike-specific TCR depth and breadth did not differ between the two schedules, AZD1222 recipients who got a second dose at roughly 4 weeks were pooled with those who got a second dose at roughly 12 weeks. TCR sequencing covered more than 230 trial participants: 207 given two doses of AZD1222 and approximately 25 given two doses of MenACWY control vaccine. Enrollment into the trials was organized by age into subgroups of 18-55, 56-69 and 70-plus years, and those subgroups contained roughly 150, 30 and 60 TCR-sequenced participants, respectively.

Sequences LNHDA (CDR1) and SQIVND (CDR2) are obtained from the germline V gene (reference sequence). Trimming costs V 4 bases and J 5 bases, and their ends lie 17 bases apart. The CDR3, from cysteine to phenylalanine, totals 15 residues. Only the CDR3 DNA stays, 45 bases, in frame from base 1. Findings and caveats that apply to the study as a whole: Because no day 14 peak-response samples were available, the repertoires could be characterized only after the peak T cell response. Conclusions about previously exposed vaccinees are limited, since just 6 or 7 AZD1222 recipients were seropositive for SARS-CoV-2 at baseline. In the small 56-69-year group, the increase in depth fell short of significance, most likely because of low power. Participants were mostly white British, with more females than males. The authors suggested clonal diversity may have been underestimated. A significant rise in spike-specific TCR breadth and depth was observed after two AZD1222 doses relative to day 0 and relative to MenACWY recipients. Reportedly, almost half of the unique spike-specific TCRs recognized epitopes lying outside the regions that are mutated in the B.1.351 and B.1.1.7 variants. Vaccine-associated CD4 TCRs spanned the whole spike protein, with dominant responses in regions 160-218 and 743-854.

The CDR3 regions of human TCRbeta chains were analyzed by immunosequencing. The study's own analysis went as follows. Repertoire TCRs were checked for matches against a reference library of SARS-CoV-2-specific TCRs that had been generated using the MIRA antigen-specificity platform. Breadth meant the fraction of unique TCRs that were SARS-CoV-2-associated, whereas depth meant the fraction of total T cells that were SARS-CoV-2-associated. Using the MIRA data, each spike-specific TCR was mapped to the spike region that the TCR reacts to and placed in a CD4 or CD8 class. Log10-transformed breadth and depth values were compared by one-way ANOVA with Sidak's multiple comparisons tests. Sourced from immuneACCESS, this table was stored by TCRdb with only in-frame sequences that have V and J called. A share of the clones is absent; for the studies checked, an unresolved V gene accounts for under half, and the remainder has no known explanation. V and J calls and clone size come straight from that table; D and trimming were deduced from the DNA. Present in this sample are about 160,000 clones, roughly 93% of which were seen just once. The top ten clonotypes cover 0.9% of the sample.

Remarks on this clone: Its antigen specificity is not known. No per-base quality is available; no much larger clone lies one base away.

The time point label, read with the paper, signifies: baseline before first vaccination. Samples from vaccinated people were obtained from the UK trials COV001 and COV002, which included a single-blind randomized controlled phase 2/3 trial of AZD1222 (ChAdOx1 nCoV-19) in healthy adults. Trial participant PBMC samples were collected at day 0 and day 28 after the second dose for TCRbeta chain sequencing. The specimen comprised peripheral blood, sampled on day 0 of AZD1222 vaccination. The chain is assembled from TRBV19 and TRBJ2-5; matching of 6 bases hints at TRBD1 as the D gene. The receptor was isolated from an adult in good health. The CDR3 reads CASSTGVSPRETQYF. At the DNA level, the sequence is TGTGCCAGTAGTACAGGGGTAAGCCCTCGGGAGACCCAGTACTTC.